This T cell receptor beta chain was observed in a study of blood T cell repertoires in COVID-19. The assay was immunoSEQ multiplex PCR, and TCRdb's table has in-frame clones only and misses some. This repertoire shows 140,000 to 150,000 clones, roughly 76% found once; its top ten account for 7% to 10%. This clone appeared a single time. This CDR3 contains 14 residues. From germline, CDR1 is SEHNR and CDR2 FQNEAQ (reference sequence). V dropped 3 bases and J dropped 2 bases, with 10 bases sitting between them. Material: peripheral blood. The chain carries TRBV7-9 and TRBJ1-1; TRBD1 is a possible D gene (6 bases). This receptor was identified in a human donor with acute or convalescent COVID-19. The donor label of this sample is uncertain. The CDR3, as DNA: TGTGCCAGCAGCTTCGTGACAGGCAACACTGAAGCTTTCTTT. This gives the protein CASSFVTGNTEAFF.